This T cell receptor (beta chain) is drawn from a study of neurological immune-mediated disorders. This clonotype was counted many times. The CDR3 consists of 18 residues. Germline values: CDR1 SEHNR, CDR2 FQNEAQ (reference sequence). V lost 1 base, J lost 2 bases, and 21 bases lay in between. In TCRdb, the 5' RACE reads were re-called with MiXCR into one record per CDR3 protein. The sample has some 57,000 distinct CDR3 sequences, approximately 4.6% seen once; the top ten hold around 3.3%. The sequenced sample consisted of PBMCs. The chain links TRBV7-9 to TRBJ2-7; D may be TRBD1 (5 bases). The clonotype comes from a woman aged 45-65 years with multiple sclerosis. CDR3 nucleotides: TGTGCCAGCAGCTTAGTTCTAGGCGGTACAGGAAGGGCCTACGAGCAGTACTTC. Translating gives CASSLVLGGTGRAYEQYF. Together with reference TRBV7-9 and TRBJ2-7, the CDR3 gives the full variable domain: DTGVSQNPRHKITKRGQNVTFRCDPISEHNRLYWYRQTLGQGPEFLTYFQNEAQLEKSRLLSDRFSAERPKGSFSTLEIQRTEQGDSAMYLCASSLVLGGTGRAYEQYFGPGTRLTVT.